This entry concerns a single TCR beta chain. This clone's antigen is unknown. The input lacks base qualities; no much larger clone sits a single base away. At the junction V is shortened by 5 bases and J by 2 bases; bases outside the gene matches: 7. CDR1 and CDR2 are drawn from the germline V gene: SNHLY, FYNNEI. The CDR3 measures 16 amino acids from cysteine to phenylalanine. Only the CDR3 DNA is retained, 48 bases long and in frame from the first base. TCRbeta CDR3 regions were amplified from genomic DNA by means of the immunoSEQ Assay, a bias-controlled multiplex PCR. As for the original processing: The number of nucleated cells in each sample was estimated from the amplification of reference gene primers within the assay. Sequence reads were collapsed and filtered to measure the absolute abundance of every unique TCRbeta CDR3 rearrangement. For each sample, productive Simpson clonality was calculated as the square root of Simpson's diversity index across productive rearrangements. Drawn from immuneACCESS, this table holds only the in-frame rearrangements with V and J called that TCRdb kept. Clones are partly lost; checked studies trace under half to an unresolved V gene and leave the rest unexplained. V and J calls and clone size come straight from that table; D and trimming were deduced from the DNA. This sample holds about 120,000 clones; 70% to 80% were observed only once. 7.9% of the sample belongs to the ten largest clones.

The data are from a study of blood T cell repertoires in COVID-19 (dated by TCRdb to the early 2020s). Regarding the complete study: Samples covering the acute and convalescent phases of COVID-19 were provided by collaborators in the United States, Italy and Spain. Samples were obtained from the ongoing ImmuneRACE study (first 160 participants) and from about 1,300 subjects provided by 6 global collaborators. Nearly every sample came with metadata listing a de-identified subject ID, COVID-19 status, age in years and sex. The material from the prospective study consisted of cDNA or gDNA derived from T cells, B-cell-depleted T cells, or PBMCs. Subjects who had been exposed to COVID-19, were actively infected with it, or had recovered from it provided the deeply sampled blood TCRbeta repertoires that made up the dataset. The repertoires were released in a freely available public database meant as a resource for research on the immune response to SARS-CoV-2. Where available, HLA class I and class II types were obtained from metadata supplied by the sample provider rather than from assay-based typing.

The collaborating institutions used their own protocols to collect whole blood in K2EDTA tubes. For TCRbeta analysis, collaborator samples were shipped as frozen whole blood, as isolated PBMCs, or as DNA extracted from either sample type. What the work shows at the level of the full study, not this receptor alone: The quantity of clinical and demographic metadata differed by source and by participant and was supplied without curation.

This receptor was identified in a human donor in a cohort sampled during active COVID-19. The chain uses TRBV2 and TRBJ1-5, and TRBD1 aligns with 9 junction nucleotides. The specimen was peripheral blood. DNA sequence: TGTGCCAGCAGTAGGGACAGGGTGGGAGGCAATCAGCCCCAGCATTTT. It translates as CASSRDRVGGNQPQHF.